This note documents a single T cell receptor beta chain sequence. This CDR3 has 11 residues. Germline loops: CDR1 MDHEN, CDR2 SYDVKM. V was clipped by 8 bases and J by 5 bases, with 7 bases between them. The source of the sample is a study of blood T cell repertoires in COVID-19. This study enrolled people aged 18 to 89 from 24 US geographic areas. Profiling relied on immunoSEQ multiplex PCR, and the TCRdb table lists in-frame clones only, not all of them. The profile shows about 500,000 clones, 75% to 90% of them singletons. Sequencing was done on a sample of PBMCs or T cells enriched from blood (not recorded which). This sequence was found in a woman aged 18-35 years who had recovered from COVID-19. The chain is built from TRBV28 and TRBJ1-3; D gene uncertain. The CDR3 loop reads CASSRRNTIYF. In DNA, the CDR3 is TGTGCCAGCTCCCGTAGAAACACCATATATTTT. Drawing the rest from reference TRBV28 and TRBJ1-3, the complete variable domain is DVKVTQSSRYLVKRTGEKVFLECVQDMDHENMFWYRQDPGLGLRLIYFSYDVKMKEKGDIPEGYSVSREKKERFSLILESASTNQTSMYLCASSRRNTIYFGEGSWLTVV.